The clone carrying this TCR beta chain was detected ten times or more. Its specificity is unknown. The sample is drawn from a study of CD8 T cells in ankylosing spondylitis. Findings of the study overall: Reported data indicate significant enrichment of disease-linked clones within matched ankylosing spondylitis synovial fluid. There was a TCR beta motif, made of several highly homologous variants, that appeared characteristic of ankylosing spondylitis blood.

The V gene's germline CDR1 is SGHRS and CDR2 YFSETQ. V lost 1 base, J lost 7 bases, and 4 bases lay in between. This CDR3 contains 11 residues. In making TCR beta libraries, quantitative 5'-RACE with molecular barcodes was used. TCRdb reanalysed the 5' RACE reads using MiXCR and keeps one entry per CDR3 protein. The sample holds about 170,000 distinct CDR3 sequences, about 16% seen once. The sequence was obtained from a male donor with ankylosing spondylitis or in good health (not recorded which). The chain carries TRBV5-1 and TRBJ2-3; D call uncertain. The sequencing sample was made of blood, either unsorted or a sorted T cell fraction (not recorded which). CDR3 coding DNA: TGCGCCAGCAGCTTGAGTAATACGCAGTATTTT. As protein: CASSLSNTQYF.